This T cell receptor (beta chain) emerged from a study of T-cell memory formation after mild COVID-19. TCRdb recomputed calls from the 5' RACE reads with MiXCR, one row per CDR3 protein. The repertoire holds 550,000 to 700,000 distinct CDR3 sequences, 15% to 20% seen once, with around 7.8% in the top ten. This CDR3 region has 16 residues. Trimming took 5 bases from V and 0 from J, leaving 17 bases between them. Per germline, CDR1 SGHRS and CDR2 YFSETQ. This clonotype was obtained from an adult woman who had mild COVID-19 (a few samples of this study predate the infection). Cell type and time point are not known. The V gene is TRBV5-1, the J gene TRBJ1-1; D unclear. Source material: PBMCs or a T cell subset sorted from them (not recorded which). The CDR3 reads CASRDTRARMNTEAFF. DNA for the CDR3: TGCGCCAGCAGAGACACTAGAGCCAGAATGAACACTGAAGCTTTCTTT.